The 10 T cell receptor beta chains listed next were all sequenced from one sample in a study of patients and donors after allogeneic stem cell transplantation. TCRdb re-analysed the RT-PCR reads in MiXCR, keeping a single row per CDR3 protein. This sample has more than 850,000 distinct CDR3 sequences, with roughly 17% found just once. The specimen was blood, either unsorted or a sorted T cell fraction (not recorded which). The source is a human donor who was either an allogeneic HSCT recipient or a stem cell or donor lymphocyte infusion donor (not recorded which). It is not recorded whose cells these are; they may come from a transplant donor.

The rearrangement links TRBV28 to TRBJ2-3; 7 bases are a match to TRBD1. The CDR3 totals 16 residues. The germline V gene has CDR1 MDHEN and CDR2 SYDVKM. Germline trimming cut 4 bases from V and 0 bases from J; bases unmatched to any gene: 7. The CDR3 sequence is CASSWADRASTDTQYF. The CDR3 nucleotides are TGTGCCAGCAGTTGGGCCGACAGGGCTAGCACAGATACGCAGTATTTT.

A few counts support this clonotype. The chain recombines TRBV7-3 with TRBJ1-1; D unresolved. Germline loops: CDR1 SGHTA, CDR2 FQGTGA. The length of the CDR3 is 13 residues. V lost 2 bases to trimming and J lost 5 bases, with 9 bases between them. CDR3 residues: CASSLGQTTEAFF. CDR3 DNA sequence: TGTGCCAGCAGCTTAGGCCAGACAACTGAAGCTTTCTTT.

This chain connects TRBV4-3 to TRBJ1-1, with TRBD1 identical over 9 bases. Per the germline V gene, CDR1 is LGHNA and CDR2 is YSLEER. With 1 base clipped from V and 6 bases from J, the junction kept 6 bases outside the gene matches. CDR3 length: 15 residues. The CDR3 sequence is CASSQASTGGSEAFF. CDR3 nucleotides: TGCGCCAGCAGCCAAGCCTCGACAGGGGGGTCTGAAGCTTTCTTT.

V usage is TRBV12-3 or TRBV12-4 and J usage is TRBJ2-1, with no clear D. The CDR3 extends over 14 amino acids. V was shortened by 3 bases and J by 8 bases, with 14 bases between the two germline ends. The CDR3 DNA reads TGTGCCAGCAGTTTGAGGCTGCGTCGGGATGAGCAGTTCTTC. Amino acids: CASSLRLRRDEQFF.

This chain links TRBV20-1 with TRBJ1-5; D unresolved. Per germline, CDR1 DFQATT and CDR2 SNEGSKA (reference sequence). V was pared by 2 bases and J by 0 bases, with 11 bases between. The CDR3 has 15 amino acids. This CDR3 is CSARLAGLSNQPQHF. In nucleotides, the CDR3 is TGCAGTGCTAGACTGGCAGGTCTTAGCAATCAGCCCCAGCATTTT.

J is TRBJ2-1 and V is TRBV7-9; a possible D gene is TRBD2 (6 bases). The CDR3 is 15 residues long. The germline V gene encodes CDR1 SEHNR and CDR2 FQNEAQ (reference sequence). Trimming removed 3 bases from V and 7 bases from J, with 16 bases in between. The CDR3 DNA is TGTGCCAGCAGCTTTCAAGCGGGTCCTGTAAATGAGCAGTTCTTC. Residues: CASSFQAGPVNEQFF.

This clonotype was recorded a few times. The genes are TRBV10-3 and TRBJ2-7, with a tentative D call TRBD1 (5 bases). Germline V gene lookup returns CDR1 ENHRY and CDR2 SYGVKD. The length of the CDR3 is 15 residues. V was pared by 4 bases and J by 6 bases, with 19 bases between. The CDR3 region is CAISATSKQVFEQYF. As DNA, the CDR3 is TGTGCCATCAGTGCGACATCAAAACAGGTTTTCGAGCAGTACTTC.

The table lists this clonotype with many counts. The CDR3 nucleotides are TGTGCCAGCAGCTTACCGACAGGGGATTCCTACAATGAGCAGTTCTTC. Translating gives CASSLPTGDSYNEQFF. The chain employs TRBV7-9 and TRBJ2-1, with 8 positions matching TRBD1. CDR1 SEHNR and CDR2 FQNEAQ come from the germline V gene (reference sequence). The CDR3 is 16 amino acids. V lost 2 bases to trimming and J lost 1 base; unmatched junction nucleotides: 4.

The chain uses TRBV5-5 and TRBJ1-6; D is ambiguous. V shed 0 bases and J shed 10 bases, with 11 bases lying between them. CDR3 length: 14 amino acids. Germline CDR1 SGHKS, CDR2 YYEKEE (reference sequence). The DNA of the CDR3 is TGTGCCAGCAGCTTGGAAGGAGGGAACTCACCCCTCCACTTT. Encoded protein: CASSLEGGNSPLHF. Combining the CDR3 with reference TRBV5-5 and TRBJ1-6 gives the whole variable domain DAGVTQSPTHLIKTRGQQVTLRCSPISGHKSVSWYQQVLGQGPQFIFQYYEKEERGRGNFPDRFSARQFPNYSSELNVNALLLGDSALYLCASSLEGGNSPLHFGNGTRLTVT.

This clonotype was seen just once. The chain recombines TRBV2 with TRBJ2-1; the D gene could be TRBD1 or TRBD2 (5 bases each). Germline CDR1 SNHLY, CDR2 FYNNEI. The CDR3 sequence is 12 residues long. Trimming stripped 6 bases from V and 8 bases from J, with 11 bases between. CDR3 sequence: CASRGPGHEQFF. The CDR3 nucleotides are TGTGCCAGCAGGGGACCCGGTCATGAGCAGTTCTTC.